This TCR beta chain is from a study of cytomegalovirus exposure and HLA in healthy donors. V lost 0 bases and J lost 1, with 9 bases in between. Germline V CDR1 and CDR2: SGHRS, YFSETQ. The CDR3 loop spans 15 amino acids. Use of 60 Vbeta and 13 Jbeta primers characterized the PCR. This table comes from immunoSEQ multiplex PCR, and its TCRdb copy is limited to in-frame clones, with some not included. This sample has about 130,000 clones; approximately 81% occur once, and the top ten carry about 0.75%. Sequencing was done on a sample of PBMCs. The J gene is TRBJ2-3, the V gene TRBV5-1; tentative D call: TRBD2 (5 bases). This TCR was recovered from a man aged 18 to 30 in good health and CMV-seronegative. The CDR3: CASSLAGVGTDTQYF. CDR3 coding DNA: TGCGCCAGCAGCTTGGCCGGGGTTGGCACAGATACGCAGTATTTT.